One sample yielded the 18 T cell receptor beta chains listed below, sequenced in a study of technical replicates of blood from a handful of donors. TCRdb's table, derived via immunoSEQ multiplex PCR, lists solely in-frame clones and lacks some. The data contain more than 65,000 clones, more than 90% of them singletons. The sample taken for sequencing was T cells isolated from PBMCs. These receptors originate from a human donor in good health.

CDR3 sequence: CASSLAAGEGQYF. The CDR3 coding sequence is TGTGCCAGCAGCTTGGCGGCGGGAGAGGGGCAGTACTTC. The V call is TRBV5-4, the J call TRBJ2-7, with 7 bases matching TRBD2. Trimming at V came to 0 bases and at J to 9 bases, leaving 6 bases not matched to a gene. The V gene's germline CDR1 is SGHNT and CDR2 YYREEE (reference sequence). This CDR3 is 13 amino acids long.

This clone occurred many times. The chain couples TRBV6-4 to TRBJ2-2; 7 positions agree with TRBD2. Germline CDR1 and CDR2: MRHNA and SNTAGT. V was clipped by 3 bases and J by 5 bases; unmatched bases: 0. This CDR3 region has 13 residues. Here the CDR3 reads CASSERETGELFF. CDR3 in DNA: TGTGCCAGCAGTGAGCGGGAGACCGGGGAGCTGTTTTTT.

The chain carries TRBV29-1 and TRBJ2-5; TRBD1 might be the D (6 bases). The V end lost 4 bases, the J end lost 4 bases, and 7 bases lay between the germline ends. The CDR3 runs 11 residues. Per germline, CDR1 SQVTM and CDR2 ANQGSEA. The CDR3 spells CSVADRETQYF. In nucleotides, the CDR3 is TGCAGCGTTGCGGACAGAGAGACCCAGTACTTC.

The J gene is TRBJ1-3, the V gene TRBV11-2, with 7 positions matching TRBD1. Germline loops: CDR1 SGHAT, CDR2 FQNNGV. V lost 7 bases and J lost 3; bases outside the gene matches: 12. The CDR3 contains 16 residues. Written as DNA, the CDR3 is TGTGCCAGCACCGATTTCAGGGGGAAAAGTGGAAACACCATATATTTT. Residues: CASTDFRGKSGNTIYF.

The chain employs TRBV19 and TRBJ1-3; the D gene is possibly TRBD1 (5 bases). CDR1 and CDR2 (germline): LNHDA, SQIVND (reference sequence). The CDR3 has 15 residues. Trimming cost V 1 base and J 4 bases, with 11 bases left between them. The DNA of the CDR3 is TGTGCCAGTAGTATAGTAGCAGGGATCGGAAACACCATATATTTT. Its translation is CASSIVAGIGNTIYF.

This chain links TRBV18 with TRBJ2-3, with TRBD1 matching over 10 bases. Germline CDR1 and CDR2: KGHSH and LQKENI. This CDR3 is 16 amino acids long. The trim removed 3 bases at V and 6 bases at J, leaving 9 bases unmatched. This chain's CDR3 is CASSPAGTGAGDTQYF. The CDR3 nucleotides are TGTGCCAGCTCACCGGCCGGGACAGGGGCCGGGGATACGCAGTATTTT.

The chain carries TRBV6-1 and TRBJ2-5; unclear D gene. Germline V gene lookup returns CDR1 MNHNS and CDR2 SASEGT. The CDR3 contains 13 residues. V lost 4 bases, J lost 1 base, and 7 bases lay in between. The CDR3 coding sequence is TGTGCCAGCAGTGCGAATAGCCAAGAGACCCAGTACTTC. It encodes CASSANSQETQYF.

The chain joins TRBV29-1 to TRBJ2-2, with 9 bases aligning to TRBD2. Per germline, CDR1 SQVTM and CDR2 ANQGSEA. Trimming took 5 bases from V and 7 from J; bases not matched to a gene: 11. The CDR3 spans 15 residues. CDR3 residues: CSVRGAGGPVGELFF. CDR3 nucleotide sequence: TGCAGCGTTCGGGGGGCGGGAGGGCCGGTCGGGGAGCTGTTTTTT.

The chain is built from TRBV27 and TRBJ2-3, with unresolved D. Trimming stripped 2 bases from V and 3 bases from J, with 12 bases between. Germline CDR1 MNHEY, CDR2 SMNVEV (reference sequence). This CDR3 contains 15 residues. The CDR3 spells CASSLAGGGTDTQYF. The CDR3 DNA sequence: TGTGCCAGCAGTTTAGCCGGCGGTGGAACAGATACGCAGTATTTT.

This chain uses TRBV5-6 with TRBJ2-7, with D perhaps TRBD1 (6 bases). The CDR3 contains 15 residues. Per the germline V gene, CDR1 is SGHDT and CDR2 is YYEEEE. Between the trimmed V and J ends, which lost 0 bases and 5 bases, there was a span of 15 bases. DNA for the CDR3: TGTGCCAGCAGCTTGGACGTGGCAGGGGCCAACGAGCAGTACTTC. This encodes CASSLDVAGANEQYF.

The J gene is TRBJ1-5, the V gene TRBV5-8; tentatively, D is TRBD1 (5 bases). Per germline, CDR1 SGHTS and CDR2 YDEGEE. With 0 bases removed from V and 2 bases from J, the gap between germline ends came to 12 bases. CDR3 size: 16 residues. The CDR3 loop is CASSLEGAFGNQPQHF. The CDR3 DNA sequence: TGTGCCAGCAGCTTGGAAGGGGCGTTCGGCAATCAGCCCCAGCATTTT.

V is TRBV9 and J is TRBJ1-2, with D possibly matching TRBD1 (6 bases). V lost 0 bases to trimming and J lost 5 bases, with 14 bases between them. Germline loops: CDR1 SGDLS, CDR2 YYNGEE. The CDR3 consists of 15 residues. CDR3 in DNA: TGTGCCAGCAGCGTAGGTGGGGGCCCCTCTTATGGCTACACCTTC. Translated: CASSVGGGPSYGYTF.

V and J are TRBV19 and TRBJ1-5; unclear D gene. Germline V gene lookup returns CDR1 LNHDA and CDR2 SQIVND (reference sequence). CDR3 length: 15 amino acids. V lost 1 base, J lost 6 bases, and 13 bases lay in between. The CDR3 region is CASSIVTGGGQPQHF. For the CDR3, the DNA is TGTGCCAGTAGTATAGTAACGGGTGGCGGTCAGCCCCAGCATTTT.

The J gene is TRBJ2-5, the V gene TRBV11-2; 9 nucleotides agree with TRBD2. Looked up from germline, CDR1 is SGHAT and CDR2 is FQNNGV. This CDR3 has 15 residues. Losses at the gene ends were 5 bases for V and 7 bases for J; bases not matched to a gene: 11. CDR3 DNA: TGTGCCAGCAGCCCGATAGCGGGAGCCGGAGGGACCCAGTACTTC. Translating gives CASSPIAGAGGTQYF.

The chain has TRBV23-1 and TRBJ1-2; the D is unclear. TRBV23-1 is an ORF, and what it does is uncertain. This CDR3 has 15 residues. Between the trimmed V and J ends, which lost 0 bases and 5 bases, there was a span of 13 bases. In DNA form, the CDR3 reads TGCGCCAGCAGTCAATCGGAGGGATCCGTATATGGCTACACCTTC. Residues: CASSQSEGSVYGYTF.

This clone was seen more than once but under ten times. The V and J genes are TRBV19 and TRBJ1-1, with D uncertain. Germline assignment: CDR1 LNHDA and CDR2 SQIVND (reference sequence). The CDR3 length is 10 residues. V lost 6 bases, J lost 4 bases, and 3 bases lay in between. CDR3 nucleotide sequence: TGTGCCAGTAGGCGCACTGAAGCTTTCTTT. This translates into CASRRTEAFF.

The V gene is TRBV11-2, the J gene TRBJ2-2; D is possibly TRBD1 (6 bases). The CDR3 consists of 15 residues. Per the germline V gene, CDR1 is SGHAT and CDR2 is FQNNGV. V was cut by 1 base and J by 0 bases, with 6 bases left in between. Written as DNA, the CDR3 is TGTGCCAGCAGCTTAGCAGGGGCGAACACCGGGGAGCTGTTTTTT. This translates into CASSLAGANTGELFF.

The genes are TRBV5-1 and TRBJ1-4; 8 bases are shared with TRBD1. The CDR3 spans 15 residues. The germline V gene has CDR1 SGHRS and CDR2 YFSETQ. V lost 4 bases, J lost 13 bases, and 15 bases stayed unmatched. In nucleotides, the CDR3 is TGCGCCAGCAGCCCAGGACAGGGCCCGGGGCTAGGACTGTTTTTT. Protein: CASSPGQGPGLGLFF.